This passage covers 23 T cell receptor beta chains from one sample sequenced in a study of blood T cell repertoires in COVID-19. Assay used: immunoSEQ multiplex PCR; TCRdb lists only in-frame clones, some missing. The table shows 300,000 to 400,000 clones, with around 86% occurring only once. Sequencing was done on a sample of peripheral blood. Source of these receptors: a human donor in a cohort sampled during active COVID-19.

The chain recombines TRBV7-2 with TRBJ1-6; the match to TRBD1 covers 9 bases. After removal of 5 bases from V and 11 bases from J, the junction contained 7 bases not matched to a gene. This CDR3 region has 14 residues. Germline values: CDR1 SGHTA, CDR2 FQGNSA. The DNA of the CDR3 is TGTGCCAGCAGCCCGCGGACAGGGGAACCACCCCTCCACTTT. This codes for CASSPRTGEPPLHF.

The rearrangement uses TRBV5-1 and TRBJ1-2; 9 bases fit TRBD1. J lost 8 bases, V lost 3 bases, and 14 bases had no gene match. The germline V gene encodes CDR1 SGHRS and CDR2 YFSETQ. This CDR3 has 16 residues. The CDR3 loop is CASSSYGDRALEGYTF. The CDR3 region has the DNA TGCGCCAGCAGCTCCTACGGGGACAGGGCTTTAGAGGGCTACACCTTC.

This clone is a singleton in its sample. The same CDR3 can be traced to other DNA sequences in this sample. The chain combines TRBV12-3 or TRBV12-4 with TRBJ1-5; the D is unclear. Trimming removed 2 bases at V and 1 base at J, with 3 bases between. The CDR3 consists of 13 residues. CDR3 region: CASSLRSNQPQHF. Written as DNA, the CDR3 is TGTGCCAGCAGTTTACGGAGCAATCAGCCCCAGCATTTT.

Remarks on this clone: Distinct nucleotide sequences in the sample also encode this CDR3. The rearrangement uses TRBV4-2 and TRBJ2-7; 8 positions agree with TRBD2. J lost 4 bases, V lost 0 bases, and 5 bases had no gene match. CDR3 length equals 15 residues. The germline V gene has CDR1 LGHNA and CDR2 YNFKEQ. CDR3 region: CASSQDLAGRYEQYF. In DNA, the CDR3 is TGTGCCAGCAGCCAAGATTTAGCGGGGCGATACGAGCAGTACTTC.

This clone was observed a single time. The J gene is TRBJ2-3, the V gene TRBV7-9, with a weak D call TRBD1 (6 bases). This CDR3 spans 15 amino acids. V gave up 5 bases and J gave up 1 base, with 13 bases separating them. Germline CDR1 SEHNR, CDR2 FQNEAQ (reference sequence). CDR3 DNA sequence: TGTGCCAGCAGCCCGGACAGACCACGCACAGATACGCAGTATTTT. This translates into CASSPDRPRTDTQYF.

The V call is TRBV29-1, the J call TRBJ2-1, with 11 bases identical to TRBD2. Germline-derived CDR1 and CDR2 are SQVTM and ANQGSEA. J lost 10 bases, V lost 6 bases, and 14 bases had no gene match. This CDR3 contains 15 residues. CDR3 sequence (DNA): TGCAGCGTAGGGCGTAGGCTAGCGGGGGGAAGGGAGCAGTTCTTC. It is translated as CSVGRRLAGGREQFF.

The rearrangement links TRBV15 to TRBJ1-1; D unclear. V was trimmed by 0 bases and J by 0 bases, leaving 14 bases between them. CDR3 length: 17 amino acids. The germline CDR1 and CDR2 sequences are LNHNV and YYDKDF (reference sequence). CDR3: CATSRDPLRVMNTEAFF. The CDR3 nucleotides read TGTGCCACCAGCAGAGATCCTCTGAGAGTCATGAACACTGAAGCTTTCTTT.

This chain links TRBV11-1 with TRBJ2-5; 8 bases map to TRBD1. The V segment lost 5 bases and the J segment 3 bases; nucleotides outside the gene matches: 5. Germline V CDR1 and CDR2: SGHAT, FQDESV (reference sequence). CDR3 length: 14 residues. CDR3 protein: CASSPGQGEETQYF. CDR3 bases: TGTGCCAGCAGCCCAGGACAGGGAGAAGAGACCCAGTACTTC. Based on the CDR3 plus reference TRBV11-1 and TRBJ2-5, the full variable domain is EAEVAQSPRYKITEKSQAVAFWCDPISGHATLYWYRQILGQGPELLVQFQDESVVDDSQLPKDRFSAERLKGVDSTLKIQPAELGDSAMYLCASSPGQGEETQYFGPGTRLLVL.

V and J are TRBV29-1 and TRBJ2-5, with 7 nucleotides matching TRBD1. Germline V CDR1 and CDR2: SQVTM, ANQGSEA. The CDR3 has 13 amino acids. Trimming at V came to 6 bases and at J to 2 bases, leaving 6 bases not matched to a gene. The CDR3 DNA reads as TGCAGCGTCGCCGAGGGACAGCAAGAGACCCAGTACTTC. Its protein product is CSVAEGQQETQYF.

This rearrangement joins TRBV7-9 to TRBJ2-3; 7 positions agree with TRBD2. The CDR3 runs 16 residues. The trim removed 4 bases at V and 2 bases at J, leaving 9 bases unmatched. Germline V gives CDR1 SEHNR, CDR2 FQNEAQ (reference sequence). The CDR3 spells CASSSGILAVTDTQYF. CDR3 in DNA: TGTGCCAGCAGCTCAGGCATCCTAGCGGTCACAGATACGCAGTATTTT.

The rearrangement uses TRBV5-1 and TRBJ1-4; the D gene is possibly TRBD1 (6 bases). The CDR3 runs to 13 residues. CDR1 is SGHRS and CDR2 is YFSETQ in the germline V gene. V lost 4 bases, J lost 7 bases, and 11 bases lay in between. CDR3 sequence reads: CASSARRGEKLFF. For the CDR3, the DNA is TGCGCCAGCAGCGCCCGCAGGGGTGAAAAACTGTTTTTT.

The chain couples TRBV7-6 to TRBJ2-1, with 10 bases that match TRBD2. CDR3 length: 16 residues. Germline V CDR1 and CDR2: SGHVS, FNYEAQ. V shed 3 bases, J shed 3 bases, and the junction held 5 bases outside the gene matches. CDR3 amino acids: CASSLILAGDYNEQFF. CDR3 nucleotide sequence: TGTGCCAGCAGCTTGATTCTAGCGGGAGACTACAATGAGCAGTTCTTC.

The V gene is TRBV5-1, the J gene TRBJ2-1; 11 bases match TRBD2. Germline values: CDR1 SGHRS, CDR2 YFSETQ. Losses at the gene ends were 5 bases for V and 4 bases for J; bases not matched to a gene: 8. The CDR3 loop spans 16 amino acids. CDR3 sequence reads: CASRPRVAGGYNEQFF. The CDR3 DNA reads TGCGCCAGCAGGCCCCGGGTAGCGGGAGGGTACAATGAGCAGTTCTTC.

This clone was counted a few times. This rearrangement joins TRBV5-4 to TRBJ2-4, with 7 bases aligning to TRBD1. The CDR3 has 14 amino acids. Germline V gene sequence: CDR1 SGHNT, CDR2 YYREEE (reference sequence). The trim removed 0 bases at V and 7 bases at J, leaving 4 bases unmatched. The CDR3 bases are TGTGCCAGCAGCTTGGGAGACAGGGCCAACATTCAGTACTTC. It is translated as CASSLGDRANIQYF.

V and J are TRBV19 and TRBJ2-2; D is uncertain. The CDR3 extends over 15 amino acids. The germline V and J ends were trimmed by 2 bases and 4 bases, with 11 bases remaining between them. Germline-derived CDR1 and CDR2 are LNHDA and SQIVND (reference sequence). The CDR3 DNA sequence: TGTGCCAGTAGTATATACGGTTACTTCACCGGGGAGCTGTTTTTT. Amino acids: CASSIYGYFTGELFF.

This clone appeared once. The chain links TRBV18 to TRBJ2-3; 8 bases are a match to TRBD1. Looked up from germline, CDR1 is KGHSH and CDR2 is LQKENI. The CDR3 length is 16 residues. Trimming removed 1 base from V and 7 bases from J; junction bases left unmatched: 10. The CDR3 loop reads CASSPLKDGTGNTQYF. Written as DNA, the CDR3 is TGTGCCAGCTCACCACTGAAGGACGGGACAGGAAATACGCAGTATTTT.

This clone was found once. The chain employs TRBV27 and TRBJ2-1; D possibly corresponds to TRBD1 (5 bases). Germline V CDR1 and CDR2: MNHEY, SMNVEV (reference sequence). Between the trimmed V and J ends, which lost 6 bases and 5 bases, there was a span of 17 bases. The CDR3 length is 15 residues. DNA for the CDR3: TGTGCCAGCAGCCAAACAGGAACGGATAACAATGAGCAGTTCTTC. Its protein product is CASSQTGTDNNEQFF.

This clone appeared once. The J gene is TRBJ2-5, the V gene TRBV7-2; 10 bases are a match to TRBD1. The CDR3 spans 18 residues. Unmatched junction bases numbered 14, after V lost 4 bases and J lost 3 bases. From germline, CDR1 is SGHTA and CDR2 FQGNSA. For the CDR3, the DNA is TGTGCCAGCAGCTCCGACCTCTTTAGGACAGGGGGGGAAGAGACCCAGTACTTC. Its translation is CASSSDLFRTGGEETQYF.

This clone was detected only once. The chain joins TRBV18 to TRBJ1-1, with 12 positions matching TRBD1. Germline V CDR1 and CDR2: KGHSH, LQKENI. The CDR3 length is 14 residues. The V and J ends lost 5 bases and 8 bases, in that order; junction bases with no gene match: 6. The CDR3 loop is CASSSGTGGLEAFF. The CDR3 DNA reads TGTGCCAGCTCATCCGGGACAGGGGGCTTGGAAGCTTTCTTT.

V gene TRBV2 combines with J gene TRBJ2-3; TRBD2 matches at 9 bases. The CDR3 is 14 amino acids. CDR1 is SNHLY, CDR2 FYNNEI, per germline. Unmatched junction bases numbered 3, after V lost 4 bases and J lost 4 bases. This CDR3 is CASSGGGGADTQYF. In nucleotides, the CDR3 is TGTGCCAGCAGTGGAGGCGGGGGGGCAGATACGCAGTATTTT.

This clone was recorded once. The chain is built from TRBV7-2 and TRBJ1-3; 7 bases fit TRBD1. CDR1 SGHTA and CDR2 FQGNSA come from the germline V gene. The CDR3 sequence is 14 residues long. With 5 bases clipped from V and 0 bases from J, the junction kept 1 base outside the gene matches. Here the CDR3 reads CASSQGGSGNTIYF. The CDR3 region has the DNA TGTGCCAGCAGCCAGGGGGGCTCTGGAAACACCATATATTTT.

The J gene is TRBJ2-5, the V gene TRBV12-3 or TRBV12-4; perhaps TRBD1 as D (6 bases). Deletions cut 3 bases from V and 4 bases from J, with 6 bases between. There are 12 residues in the CDR3. DNA of the CDR3: TGTGCCAGCAGTTTGGACAGAGAGACCCAGTACTTC. This translates into CASSLDRETQYF.

The rearrangement joins TRBV5-6 to TRBJ2-7; D remains ambiguous. Germline V lookup: CDR1 SGHDT, CDR2 YYEEEE. The CDR3 sequence is 12 residues long. V was trimmed by 0 bases and J by 7 bases, leaving 8 bases between them. Here the CDR3 DNA reads TGTGCCAGCAGCTTGGGCGGTGGAGAGCAGTACTTC. Translating gives CASSLGGGEQYF.